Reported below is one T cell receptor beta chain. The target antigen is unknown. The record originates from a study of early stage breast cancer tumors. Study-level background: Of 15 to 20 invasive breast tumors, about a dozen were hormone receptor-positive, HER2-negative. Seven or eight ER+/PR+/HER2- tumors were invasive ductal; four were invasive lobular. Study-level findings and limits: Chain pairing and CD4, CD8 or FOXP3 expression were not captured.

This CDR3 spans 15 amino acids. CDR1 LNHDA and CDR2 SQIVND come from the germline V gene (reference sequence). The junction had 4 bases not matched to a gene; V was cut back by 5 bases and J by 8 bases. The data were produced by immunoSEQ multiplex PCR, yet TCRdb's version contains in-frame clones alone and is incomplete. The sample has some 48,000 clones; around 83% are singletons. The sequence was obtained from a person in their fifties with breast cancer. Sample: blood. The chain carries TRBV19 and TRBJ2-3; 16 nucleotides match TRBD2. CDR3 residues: CASSAGTSGRVTQYF. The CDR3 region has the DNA TGTGCCAGTAGTGCTGGGACTAGCGGGAGGGTTACGCAGTATTTT.